This T cell receptor (beta chain) comes out of a study of T-cell memory formation after mild COVID-19. General observations from the study: Balance between CD4 and CD8 was seen in clones contracting day 15 to 85, and a CD4+ lean was seen in later expanders. Pre-infection memory already had some responding clones, implying cross-reactive memory joined.

CDR1 MNHEY and CDR2 SVGAGI come from the germline V gene. The CDR3 length is 10 residues. V lost 7 bases and J lost 7, with 7 bases in between. This clonotype was counted a few times. Its specificity is unknown. UMIs and sample barcodes were carried by the TCR alpha and TCR beta cDNA libraries that 5'RACE produced using constant-segment primers. A single record per CDR3 protein comes from TCRdb applying MiXCR to the 5' RACE reads. The data contain hundreds of thousands of distinct CDR3 sequences, 28% of them seen just once; the ten biggest clones take up about 13%. Sequenced input: PBMCs or a T cell subset sorted from them (not recorded which). This sequence was found in an adult woman who had mild COVID-19 (a few samples of this study predate the infection). Cell type and time point are not known. The J gene is TRBJ2-5, the V gene TRBV6-5; the D call may be TRBD1 or TRBD2 (5 bases each). In DNA form, the CDR3 reads TGTGCCAGCAAGGGGACGACCCAGTACTTC. Residues: CASKGTTQYF.